This T cell receptor (beta chain) was retrieved from a study of blood T cell repertoires in COVID-19. Study-level information: Donors in the United States, Italy and Spain gave samples during acute or convalescent COVID-19. PBMCs, B-cell-depleted T cells, or T cells were the source of the cDNA or gDNA that made up the material.

Source study methods: Reference gene primer amplification in the assay estimated nucleated cell counts. Clones were sequenced by immunoSEQ multiplex PCR, and TCRdb holds only the in-frame ones, with some missing. V, J and clone size are taken as reported in that table, and D and trimming were inferred from the DNA itself. The table has roughly 140,000 clones, 88% seen once. V was pared by 0 bases and J by 1 base, with 18 bases between. CDR1 is GTSNPN, CDR2 SVGIG, per germline (reference sequence). CDR3 length: 17 residues. This TCR was recovered from a woman in her seventies with acute or convalescent COVID-19. V usage is TRBV30 and J usage is TRBJ1-2, with D perhaps matching TRBD1 (6 bases). The sample was peripheral blood. CDR3 sequence (DNA): TGTGCCTGGAGTGTACGAGGGGCAGGGGCCAATAACTATGGCTACACCTTC. Translating gives CAWSVRGAGANNYGYTF. Filled out from reference TRBV30 and TRBJ1-2, the complete variable domain reads SQTIHQWPATLVQPVGSPLSLECTVEGTSNPNLYWYRQAAGRGLQLLFYSVGIGQISSEVPQNLSASRPQDRQFILSSKKLLLSDSGFYLCAWSVRGAGANNYGYTFGSGTRLTVV.